The sequence of this T cell receptor (beta chain) was determined in a study of Ad26.COV2.S vaccination and SARS-CoV-2 variants. The repertoire was sequenced with immunoSEQ multiplex PCR; TCRdb's copy has only in-frame clones and lacks some. This sample has around 500,000 clones, with 70% to 90% found just once. Treatment described: about 20 received Ad26.COV2.S at low or high dose, single or two shots; several received placebo; per-sample allocation not given. Sample collection was performed on day 63 after the first vaccine or placebo injection. V was cut by 8 bases and J by 4 bases, with 16 bases left in between. Germline CDR1 is LGHDT and CDR2 is YNNKEL (reference sequence). CDR3 length equals 14 residues.

Source: peripheral blood, taken in a trial of Ad26.COV2.S vaccine versus placebo. The source is a person aged 18-65 years who received the Ad26.COV2.S COVID-19 vaccine or a placebo. This rearrangement joins TRBV3-1 (or the pseudogene TRBV3-2) to TRBJ2-3; possible D gene TRBD2, 5 bases. CDR3 nucleotide sequence: TGTGCCAGCCGCGGTGGGGAGTTCTCAGATACGCAGTATTTT. Translation: CASRGGEFSDTQYF.